This TCR beta chain derives from a study of molecular identifiers for immune sequencing clone quantification. The trim removed 4 bases at V and 2 bases at J, leaving 9 bases unmatched. The CDR3 contains 17 residues. CDR1 and CDR2 from the germline V gene are LNHDA and SQIVND (reference sequence). Each CDR3 protein is one row after TCRdb ran MiXCR on the PCR reads. Altogether around 460,000 distinct CDR3 sequences are present, about a fifth being singletons, with the ten largest covering 0.7% to 1%. Regarding the study as a whole: In a background of around 1 million naive cells, spiked Jurkat TCR RNA from one cell was reportedly detectable. Highly expanded clone sizes could be underestimated through barcode sharing by identical TCR molecules. It was shown that clones above 20 RNA copies held over 98% of effector molecules, but under 1% in naive cells.

As concerns this clonotype: No antigen is known for it.

What was sequenced was naive CD8+ T cells from blood, with Jurkat cell RNA spiked in. Subset in this sample: FACS-sorted CD8+CD4-CCR7+CD45RA+ naive T cells. This receptor was identified in a human donor in good health. Some libraries in this study had Jurkat cell RNA spiked in. The V and J genes are TRBV19 and TRBJ2-1, with TRBD1 matching 9 bases. The CDR3 loop reads CASSTVSGTGTYNEQFF. CDR3 DNA: TGTGCCAGTAGTACCGTGTCCGGGACAGGGACCTACAATGAGCAGTTCTTC.